The 14 T cell receptor beta chains presented below share a single source sample, sequenced in a study of regulatory T cells (dated by TCRdb to the late 2010s). Broad study findings and their caveats: Hydrophobic residues at CDR3 positions 6 and 7 were enriched in conventional CD4+ T cells from CD3G-deficient patients, suggesting more self-reactive specificities.

These receptors are not linked to any known antigen. The library came from the immunoSEQ multiplex PCR assay. The multiplex PCR used 52 forward TRBV primers and 13 reverse TRBJ primers, with assay-based and computational corrections for amplification bias. Here the immuneACCESS table is served through TCRdb, limited to in-frame sequences with V and J called. Missing clones are a known gap in these copies; in checked studies unresolved V genes cover under half, and the rest lacks a known reason. Here the sample has around 15,000 clones; approximately 82% occur a single time. Around 8% of the sample goes to the ten largest clones. The sequenced sample consisted of conventional CD4+ T cells sorted from blood. These receptors came from a person between 30 and 45 years old with CD3G deficiency.

This chain joins TRBV28 and TRBJ1-6; D uncertain. This CDR3 spans 14 amino acids. Trimming cost V 3 bases and J 11 bases, with 14 bases left between them. CDR1 and CDR2 from the germline V gene are MDHEN and SYDVKM. The CDR3 protein is CASSFQRSATPLHF. The CDR3 bases are TGTGCCAGCAGTTTTCAAAGATCGGCAACACCCCTCCACTTT.

This chain connects TRBV5-1 to TRBJ1-1, with D uncertain. Germline CDR1 is SGHRS and CDR2 is YFSETQ. This CDR3 has 14 amino acids. V lost 2 bases and J 4 bases, leaving 12 bases between the germline ends. CDR3 region: CASSFGVVGTEAFF. CDR3 bases: TGCGCCAGCAGCTTCGGAGTTGTCGGCACTGAAGCTTTCTTT.

The V gene is TRBV5-1, the J gene TRBJ1-2; 7 bases agree with TRBD1. Germline lookup yields CDR1 SGHRS and CDR2 YFSETQ. Trimming took 3 bases from V and 2 from J; bases not matched to a gene: 4. The CDR3 contains 14 residues. CDR3 nucleotides: TGCGCCAGCAGCTCTGGACAGGAAAACTATGGCTACACCTTC. It yields the protein CASSSGQENYGYTF.

J is TRBJ2-7 and V is TRBV28, with 9 bases identical to TRBD1. Germline CDR1 reads MDHEN; CDR2 reads SYDVKM. This CDR3 is built from 15 residues. V lost 5 bases to trimming and J lost 5 bases; unmatched junction nucleotides: 10. CDR3 in amino acids: CASSTPGTGSHEQYF. In DNA form, the CDR3 reads TGTGCCAGCAGTACCCCCGGGACAGGGAGCCACGAGCAGTACTTC.

This sequence joins TRBV5-1 and TRBJ2-3, with D maybe TRBD2 (6 bases). The CDR3 has 14 amino acids. In germline, CDR1 is SGHRS, CDR2 YFSETQ. V shed 2 bases and J shed 0 bases, with 7 bases lying between them. The CDR3 loop is CASSFGTSTDTQYF. CDR3 DNA: TGCGCCAGCAGCTTCGGGACTAGCACAGATACGCAGTATTTT.

V gene TRBV12-5 combines with J gene TRBJ1-2, with D maybe TRBD1 (5 bases). The germline V gene encodes CDR1 LGHNT and CDR2 FRNRAP. V lost 5 bases, J lost 6 bases, and 19 bases lay in between. This CDR3 is built from 15 residues. The CDR3 loop reads CASGLPGTPQDGYTF. Here the CDR3 DNA reads TGTGCTAGTGGTCTGCCAGGGACCCCGCAGGATGGCTACACCTTC.

The V gene is TRBV7-8, the J gene TRBJ2-5; 7 positions match TRBD2. This CDR3 contains 14 residues. The junction had 8 bases not matched to a gene; V was cut back by 4 bases and J by 6 bases. Per germline, CDR1 SGHVS and CDR2 FQNEAQ. Here the CDR3 reads CASSYTSAHKTQYF. CDR3 coding DNA: TGTGCCAGCAGCTACACTAGCGCGCATAAGACCCAGTACTTC. Full variable domain (rest looked up from reference TRBV7-8 and TRBJ2-5): GAGVSQSPRYKVAKRGQDVALRCDPISGHVSLFWYQQALGQGPEFLTYFQNEAQLDKSGLPSDRFFAERPEGSVSTLKIQRTQQEDSAVYLCASSYTSAHKTQYFGPGTRLLVL.

This chain connects TRBV7-8 to TRBJ2-3; D might be TRBD2 (5 bases). Germline V CDR1 and CDR2: SGHVS, FQNEAQ. V was shortened by 5 bases and J by 1 base, with 10 bases between the two germline ends. The CDR3 has 14 residues. The CDR3 nucleotides are TGTGCCAGCAGCAAGAGGGCCGGCACAGATACGCAGTATTTT. It encodes CASSKRAGTDTQYF.

The genes are TRBV6-1 and TRBJ2-7, with D maybe TRBD1 (5 bases). This CDR3 region has 14 residues. Trimming removed 5 bases at V and 3 bases at J, with 14 bases between. Germline CDR1 reads MNHNS; CDR2 reads SASEGT. CDR3 region: CASSHRQTYYEQYF. The CDR3 coding sequence is TGTGCCAGCAGTCACCGACAGACCTACTACGAGCAGTACTTC.

The DNA for the CDR3 is TGTGCCAGCAGCCGGGACAGCCAGAATACGCAGTATTTT. It yields the protein CASSRDSQNTQYF. The genes are TRBV7-9 and TRBJ2-3; 7 bases map to TRBD1. Trimming removed 5 bases from V and 7 bases from J; junction bases left unmatched: 6. This CDR3 has 13 residues. Germline lookup yields CDR1 SEHNR and CDR2 FQNEAQ (reference sequence).

This clone occurred a few times. The CDR3 DNA sequence: TGCGCCAGCAGCCTCCAGTTGGGGGGGCAGATGAACACTGAAGCTTTCTTT. Its translation: CASSLQLGGQMNTEAFF. The genes are TRBV5-1 and TRBJ1-1; D may be TRBD1 (6 bases). Germline V gene data show CDR1 as SGHRS and CDR2 as YFSETQ. The CDR3 totals 17 residues. Trimming left V 4 bases short and J 0 bases short, with 19 bases between.

The rearrangement links TRBV7-9 to TRBJ2-7; D is unresolved. The CDR3 loop spans 15 amino acids. Trimming removed 1 base at V and 0 bases at J, with 10 bases between. CDR1 is SEHNR, CDR2 FQNEAQ, per germline (reference sequence). CDR3 bases: TGTGCCAGCAGCTTAGGGGCAGCGAGCTCCTACGAGCAGTACTTC. Protein sequence: CASSLGAASSYEQYF.

This clone was counted a single time. The rearrangement links TRBV6-1 to TRBJ2-6; D is unresolved. Trimming stripped 0 bases from V and 6 bases from J, with 9 bases between. From germline, CDR1 is MNHNS and CDR2 SASEGT. The CDR3 spans 15 residues. In DNA form, the CDR3 reads TGTGCCAGCAGTGAAGCGTTTAGTTTGGCCAACGTCCTGACTTTC. Translation: CASSEAFSLANVLTF.

V and J are TRBV28 and TRBJ1-1, with D hard to call. V was trimmed by 3 bases and J by 5 bases, leaving 7 bases between them. This CDR3 is 12 amino acids long. Germline CDR1 and CDR2: MDHEN and SYDVKM. CDR3 sequence reads: CASSFGLTEAFF. Here the CDR3 DNA reads TGTGCCAGCAGTTTCGGTTTAACTGAAGCTTTCTTT.